The 18 T cell receptor beta chains given below trace back to one sample, sequenced in a study of blood T cells in healthy people across ages. With a J-beta primer mix and a sample-barcoded 5' primer, a second PCR ran about 7 to 12 cycles. Each CDR3 protein gets one entry after TCRdb re-called the 5' RACE reads with MiXCR. Of about 940,000 distinct CDR3 sequences detected, 40% to 60% appear once; the ten largest clones hold about an eighth. Sequencing was done on a sample of blood. These receptors originate from a man aged 30 to 39 in good health.

This clonotype has just a few counts. At one end the junction does not follow the germline gene, possibly because of a read error. This chain uses TRBV4-2 with TRBJ2-7; D is undetermined. Germline CDR1 is LGHNA and CDR2 is YNFKEQ. The CDR3 contains 15 residues. The CDR3 sequence: CASSQDIAVPPGQYF. DNA for the CDR3: TGTGCCAGTAGCCAGGATATAGCTGTCCCGCCGGGGCAGTACTTC.

The chain couples TRBV7-2 to TRBJ2-5; D may be TRBD2 (7 bases). The CDR3 consists of 15 residues. Trimming shortened V by 7 bases and J by 2 bases, and 17 bases separated the two germline ends. Germline CDR1 and CDR2: SGHTA and FQGNSA. The CDR3 is CASIKSGTRQETQYF. The CDR3 region has the DNA TGTGCCAGCATAAAAAGCGGGACACGGCAAGAGACCCAGTACTTC. Drawing the rest from reference TRBV7-2 and TRBJ2-5, the complete variable domain is GAGVSQSPSNKVTEKGKDVELRCDPISGHTALYWYRQSLGQGLEFLIYFQGNSAPDKSGLPSDRFSAERTGGSVSTLTIQRTQQEDSAVYLCASIKSGTRQETQYFGPGTRLLVL.

This clonotype occurred a few times. The chain joins TRBV12-3 or TRBV12-4 to TRBJ2-1, with D perhaps TRBD2 (5 bases). This CDR3 is 16 amino acids long. V lost 0 bases and J 9 bases, leaving 18 bases between the germline ends. Here the CDR3 DNA reads TGTGCCAGCAGTTTAGCTGATGGGAGAACTCTCAGTGAGCAGTTCTTC. Translating it yields CASSLADGRTLSEQFF.

This clonotype came up once. The rearrangement links TRBV7-6 to TRBJ2-7; possibly TRBD1 or TRBD2 for D (5 bases each). Germline loops: CDR1 SGHVS, CDR2 FNYEAQ. The CDR3 is 15 residues long. The germline V and J ends were trimmed by 1 base and 3 bases, with 13 bases remaining between them. The CDR3 loop reads CASSLGSGPDYEQYF. The CDR3 DNA is TGTGCCAGCAGCTTAGGCTCGGGACCCGACTACGAGCAGTACTTC.

The chain uses TRBV7-9 and TRBJ2-7; 7 bases map to TRBD2. The CDR3 is 13 residues long. The V segment lost 5 bases and the J segment 3 bases; nucleotides outside the gene matches: 4. Looked up from germline, CDR1 is SEHNR and CDR2 is FQNEAQ (reference sequence). CDR3 region: CASSPREDYEQYF. DNA for the CDR3: TGTGCCAGCAGCCCCCGGGAGGACTACGAGCAGTACTTC.

This clonotype was observed a few times. CDR3 protein: CASTWDRGLAQYF. CDR3 DNA: TGTGCCAGCACCTGGGACAGGGGTTTGGCCCAGTACTTC. The rearrangement links TRBV12-3 or TRBV12-4 to TRBJ2-5; 10 positions agree with TRBD1. V shed 7 bases and J 9 bases; nucleotides not matched to a gene: 8. CDR3 size: 13 residues.

CDR3 in DNA: TGTGCCAGCAGTTCCCCCCCTACAGGGGGCTACAATGAGCAGTTCTTC. Amino acid sequence: CASSSPPTGGYNEQFF. The chain has TRBV28 and TRBJ2-1; TRBD1 agrees at 8 bases. Germline V lookup: CDR1 MDHEN, CDR2 SYDVKM. Trimming took 4 bases from V and 3 from J; bases not matched to a gene: 8. This CDR3 spans 16 amino acids. Drawing the rest from reference TRBV28 and TRBJ2-1, the complete variable domain is DVKVTQSSRYLVKRTGEKVFLECVQDMDHENMFWYRQDPGLGLRLIYFSYDVKMKEKGDIPEGYSVSREKKERFSLILESASTNQTSMYLCASSSPPTGGYNEQFFGPGTRLTVL.

The genes are TRBV20-1 and TRBJ2-3; no firm D call. The CDR3 extends over 14 amino acids. Trimming left V 5 bases short and J 4 bases short, with 16 bases between. The germline V gene has CDR1 DFQATT and CDR2 SNEGSKA (reference sequence). The CDR3 here is CSARPDNSADTQYF. CDR3 DNA sequence: TGCAGTGCTCGCCCCGATAACAGTGCAGATACGCAGTATTTT.

This sequence joins TRBV20-1 and TRBJ2-1; TRBD2 matches 10 bases. The CDR3 runs 15 residues. Unmatched junction bases numbered 4, after V lost 1 base and J lost 4 bases. Germline V CDR1 and CDR2: DFQATT, SNEGSKA (reference sequence). The CDR3 loop is CSARVGSGGYNEQFF. CDR3 in DNA: TGCAGTGCTAGAGTTGGTAGCGGGGGGTACAATGAGCAGTTCTTC.

This chain joins TRBV20-1 and TRBJ2-1; D possibly corresponds to TRBD1 (6 bases). The CDR3 loop spans 14 amino acids. Per the germline V gene, CDR1 is DFQATT and CDR2 is SNEGSKA (reference sequence). Trimming shortened V by 3 bases and J by 4 bases, and 13 bases separated the two germline ends. CDR3 coding DNA: TGCAGTGCTAGTTCAGGGGTGGATTACAATGAGCAGTTCTTC. As protein: CSASSGVDYNEQFF.

V and J are TRBV5-5 and TRBJ1-2; D gene ambiguous. CDR3 length: 14 amino acids. Germline V gene lookup returns CDR1 SGHKS and CDR2 YYEKEE (reference sequence). Trimming pared 2 bases from V and 6 bases from J, leaving 14 bases between. As DNA, the CDR3 is TGTGCCAGCAGCTTATCTTGGGGATTCGATGGCTACACCTTC. Its protein product is CASSLSWGFDGYTF. Full variable domain (missing parts from reference TRBV5-5 and TRBJ1-2): DAGVTQSPTHLIKTRGQQVTLRCSPISGHKSVSWYQQVLGQGPQFIFQYYEKEERGRGNFPDRFSARQFPNYSSELNVNALLLGDSALYLCASSLSWGFDGYTFGSGTRLTVV.

Only one count was recorded for this clonotype. V and J are TRBV7-2 and TRBJ1-1; 7 bases align to TRBD1. J was trimmed by 1 base and V by 7 bases; bases with no gene match: 6. The germline V gene has CDR1 SGHTA and CDR2 FQGNSA. CDR3 length: 14 amino acids. The CDR3 sequence: CASTSGGSNTEAFF. The CDR3 DNA reads as TGTGCCAGCACCTCAGGGGGGTCGAACACTGAAGCTTTCTTT. The variable domain in full, with the rest retrieved from reference TRBV7-2 and TRBJ1-1, is GAGVSQSPSNKVTEKGKDVELRCDPISGHTALYWYRQSLGQGLEFLIYFQGNSAPDKSGLPSDRFSAERTGGSVSTLTIQRTQQEDSAVYLCASTSGGSNTEAFFGQGTRLTVV.

CDR3 sequence reads: CAISEPSGGQETQYF. In DNA form, the CDR3 reads TGTGCCATCAGTGAGCCCAGTGGGGGCCAAGAGACCCAGTACTTC. The chain uses TRBV10-3 and TRBJ2-5, with D perhaps given as TRBD1 or TRBD2 (5 bases each). CDR3 size: 15 residues. V lost 2 bases and J 1 base, leaving 11 bases between the germline ends. Per germline, CDR1 ENHRY and CDR2 SYGVKD.

On this clonotype: The junction differs from germline at one of its ends, possibly a read error. The V call is TRBV18, the J call TRBJ2-4, with 7 bases identical to TRBD2. The DNA end lines up better with TRBJ2-5; the J call may be wrong. Germline V gives CDR1 KGHSH, CDR2 LQKENI. The CDR3 extends over 15 amino acids. CDR3 amino acids: CASSPLRGVQETQYF. CDR3 sequence (DNA): TGCGCCAGCTCACCACTACGGGGGGTCCAAGAGACCCAGTACTTC.

This chain joins TRBV7-2 and TRBJ1-1, with a tentative D call TRBD1 (5 bases). Germline CDR1 SGHTA, CDR2 FQGNSA. The CDR3 covers 14 residues. The V and J ends lost 3 bases and 4 bases respectively, with 12 bases between them. The CDR3 DNA reads TGTGCCAGCAGCTTCGCTGCAGGGAGCACTGAAGCTTTCTTT. Its translation: CASSFAAGSTEAFF.

About this clonotype: An end of the junction differs from the germline gene, which may be a read error. The CDR3 DNA reads TGCAGTGCTAGAGTAATGGATACGCGGTATTTT. Amino acid sequence: CSARVMDTRYF. This sequence joins TRBV20-1 and TRBJ2-3; D is unclear. CDR1 is DFQATT, CDR2 SNEGSKA, per germline (reference sequence). The CDR3 is 11 residues long.

This chain uses TRBV7-9 with TRBJ2-3; possibly TRBD2 for D (5 bases). The V gene lost 4 bases and the J gene lost 11 bases, with 13 bases spanning the gap. The CDR3 is made up of 12 amino acids. CDR1 and CDR2 (germline): SEHNR, FQNEAQ (reference sequence). The CDR3 loop is CASSSEAGKQYF. DNA of the CDR3: TGTGCCAGCAGCTCCGAGGCCGGGAAGCAGTATTTT.

The genes are TRBV20-1 and TRBJ1-2; no clear D gene. CDR3 length equals 13 residues. V was shortened by 5 bases and J by 4 bases, with 14 bases between the two germline ends. Germline values: CDR1 DFQATT, CDR2 SNEGSKA (reference sequence). The CDR3 DNA reads TGCAGTGCTCATCCCCCGGGAACCTATGGCTACACCTTC. Its protein product is CSAHPPGTYGYTF.